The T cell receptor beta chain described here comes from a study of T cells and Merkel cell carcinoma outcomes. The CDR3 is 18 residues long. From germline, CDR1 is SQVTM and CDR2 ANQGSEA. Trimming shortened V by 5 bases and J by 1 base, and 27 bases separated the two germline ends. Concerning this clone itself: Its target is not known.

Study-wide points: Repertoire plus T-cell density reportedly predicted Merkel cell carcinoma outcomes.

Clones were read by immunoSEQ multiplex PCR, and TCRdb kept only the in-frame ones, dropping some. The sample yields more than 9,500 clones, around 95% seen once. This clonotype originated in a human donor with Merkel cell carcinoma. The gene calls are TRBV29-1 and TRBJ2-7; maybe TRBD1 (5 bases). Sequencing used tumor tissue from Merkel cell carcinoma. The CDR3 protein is CSVSRSSGWKYGSYEQYF. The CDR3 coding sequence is TGCAGCGTTTCAAGGAGCTCAGGGTGGAAGTATGGGTCCTACGAGCAGTACTTC.